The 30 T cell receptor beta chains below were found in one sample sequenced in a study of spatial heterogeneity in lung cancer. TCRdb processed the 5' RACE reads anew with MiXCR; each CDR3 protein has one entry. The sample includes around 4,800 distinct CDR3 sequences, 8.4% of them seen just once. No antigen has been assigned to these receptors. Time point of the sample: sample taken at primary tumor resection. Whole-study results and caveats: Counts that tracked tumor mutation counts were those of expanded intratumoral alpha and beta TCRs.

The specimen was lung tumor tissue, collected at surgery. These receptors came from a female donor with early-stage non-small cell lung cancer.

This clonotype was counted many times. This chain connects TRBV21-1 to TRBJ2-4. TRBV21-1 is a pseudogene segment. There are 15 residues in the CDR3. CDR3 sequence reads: CAILFGSLAKNIQYF. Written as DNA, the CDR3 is TGTGCCATCCTTTTTGGCTCCCTAGCCAAAAACATTCAGTACTTC.

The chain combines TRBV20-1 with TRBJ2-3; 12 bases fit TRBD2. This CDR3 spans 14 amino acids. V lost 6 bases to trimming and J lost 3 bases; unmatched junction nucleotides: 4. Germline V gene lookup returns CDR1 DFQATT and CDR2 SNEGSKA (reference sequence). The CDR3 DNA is TGCAGTGCAACCGGGACTAGCGGGACAGATACGCAGTATTTT. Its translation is CSATGTSGTDTQYF.

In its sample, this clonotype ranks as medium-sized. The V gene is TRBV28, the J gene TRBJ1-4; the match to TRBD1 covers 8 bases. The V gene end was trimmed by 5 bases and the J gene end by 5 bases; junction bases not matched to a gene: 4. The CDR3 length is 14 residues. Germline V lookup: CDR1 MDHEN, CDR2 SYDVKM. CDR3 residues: CASSLTGVNEKLFF. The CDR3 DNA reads TGTGCCAGCAGTCTGACAGGGGTAAATGAAAAACTGTTTTTT.

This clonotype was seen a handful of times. The CDR3 DNA sequence: TGCAGCGTTGGGGTGAATGAAGCTTTCTTT. It specifies CSVGVNEAFF. V is TRBV29-1 and J is TRBJ1-1; D uncertain. The germline CDR1 and CDR2 sequences are SQVTM and ANQGSEA. This CDR3 comprises 10 residues. V shed 4 bases and J shed 7 bases, with 7 bases lying between them.

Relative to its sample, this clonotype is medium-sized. DNA of the CDR3: TGTGCCAGCAGCTTAACTAGCGGGGGGCCCCAAGAGACCCAGTACTTC. It specifies CASSLTSGGPQETQYF. This rearrangement joins TRBV7-3 to TRBJ2-5; TRBD2 agrees at 10 bases. V shed 0 bases and J 1 base; nucleotides not matched to a gene: 2. CDR1 is SGHTA, CDR2 FQGTGA, per germline. The length of the CDR3 is 16 residues.

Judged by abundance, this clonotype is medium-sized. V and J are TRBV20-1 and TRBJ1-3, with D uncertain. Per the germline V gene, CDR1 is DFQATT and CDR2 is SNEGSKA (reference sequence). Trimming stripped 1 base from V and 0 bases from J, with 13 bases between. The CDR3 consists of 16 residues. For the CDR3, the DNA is TGCAGTGCTAGAGCCCAACAGAGAATCTCTGGAAACACCATATATTTT. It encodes CSARAQQRISGNTIYF.

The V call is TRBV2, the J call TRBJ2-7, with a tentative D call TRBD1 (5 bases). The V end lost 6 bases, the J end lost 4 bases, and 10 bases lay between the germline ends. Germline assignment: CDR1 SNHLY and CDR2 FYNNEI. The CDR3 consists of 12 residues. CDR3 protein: CASRGQGYEQYF. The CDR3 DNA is TGTGCCAGCAGGGGGCAGGGATACGAGCAGTACTTC.

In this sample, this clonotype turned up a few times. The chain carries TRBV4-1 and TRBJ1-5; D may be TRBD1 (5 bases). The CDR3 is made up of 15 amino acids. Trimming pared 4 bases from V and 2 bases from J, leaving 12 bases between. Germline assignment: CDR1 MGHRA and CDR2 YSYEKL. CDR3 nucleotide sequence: TGCGCCAGCAGCCCGGCGGGGCCAGGCAATCAGCCCCAGCATTTT. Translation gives CASSPAGPGNQPQHF.

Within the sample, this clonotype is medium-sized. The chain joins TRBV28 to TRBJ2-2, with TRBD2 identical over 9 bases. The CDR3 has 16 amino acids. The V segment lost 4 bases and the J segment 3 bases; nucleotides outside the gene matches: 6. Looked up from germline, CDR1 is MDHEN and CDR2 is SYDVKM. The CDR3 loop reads CASSYPTSGYTGELFF. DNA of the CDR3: TGTGCCAGCAGTTACCCGACTAGCGGATACACCGGGGAGCTGTTTTTT.

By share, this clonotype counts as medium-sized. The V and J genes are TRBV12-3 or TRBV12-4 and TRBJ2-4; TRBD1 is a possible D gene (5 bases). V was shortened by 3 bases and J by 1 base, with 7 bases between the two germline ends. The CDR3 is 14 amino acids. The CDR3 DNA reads TGTGCCAGCAGTTTGGGGCCCGCCAAAAACATTCAGTACTTC. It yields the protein CASSLGPAKNIQYF.

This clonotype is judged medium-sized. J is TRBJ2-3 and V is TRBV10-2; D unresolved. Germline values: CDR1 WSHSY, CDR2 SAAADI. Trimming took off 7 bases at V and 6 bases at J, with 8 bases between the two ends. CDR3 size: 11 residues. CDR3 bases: TGCGCCAGCAAACAAGCGGATACGCAGTATTTT. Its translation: CASKQADTQYF.

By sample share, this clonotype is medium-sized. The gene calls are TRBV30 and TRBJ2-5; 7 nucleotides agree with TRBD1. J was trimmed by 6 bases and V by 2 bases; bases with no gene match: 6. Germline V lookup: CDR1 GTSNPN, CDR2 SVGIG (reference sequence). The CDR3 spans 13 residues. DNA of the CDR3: TGTGCCTGGAGTCAATCAGGGGGAAAGACCCAGTACTTC. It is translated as CAWSQSGGKTQYF. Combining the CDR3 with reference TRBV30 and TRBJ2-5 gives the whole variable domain SQTIHQWPATLVQPVGSPLSLECTVEGTSNPNLYWYRQAAGRGLQLLFYSVGIGQISSEVPQNLSASRPQDRQFILSSKKLLLSDSGFYLCAWSQSGGKTQYFGPGTRLLVL.

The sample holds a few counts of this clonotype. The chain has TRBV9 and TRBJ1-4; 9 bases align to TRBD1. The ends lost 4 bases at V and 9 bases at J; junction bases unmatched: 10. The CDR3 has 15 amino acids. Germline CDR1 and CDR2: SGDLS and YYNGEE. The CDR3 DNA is TGTGCCAGCAGCCCCGGTGGACAGGGGAGTAAAAAACTGTTTTTT. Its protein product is CASSPGGQGSKKLFF.

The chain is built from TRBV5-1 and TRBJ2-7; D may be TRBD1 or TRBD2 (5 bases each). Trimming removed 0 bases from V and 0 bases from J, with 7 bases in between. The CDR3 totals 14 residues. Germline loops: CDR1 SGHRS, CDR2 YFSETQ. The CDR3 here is CASSLGDDSYEQYF. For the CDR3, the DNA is TGCGCCAGCAGCTTGGGGGACGACTCCTACGAGCAGTACTTC.

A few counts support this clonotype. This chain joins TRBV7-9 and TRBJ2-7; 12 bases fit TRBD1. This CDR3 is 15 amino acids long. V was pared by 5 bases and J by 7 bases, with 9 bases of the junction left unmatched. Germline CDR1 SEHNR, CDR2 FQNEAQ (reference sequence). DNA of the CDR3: TGTGCCAGCAGCGGCCGAGGGGACAGGGGGCCGGAGCAGTACTTC. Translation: CASSGRGDRGPEQYF.

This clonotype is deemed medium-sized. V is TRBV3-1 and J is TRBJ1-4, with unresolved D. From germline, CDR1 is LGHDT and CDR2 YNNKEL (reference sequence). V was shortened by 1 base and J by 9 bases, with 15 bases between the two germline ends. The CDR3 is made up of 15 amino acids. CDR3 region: CASSQGEAGWKKLFF. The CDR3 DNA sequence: TGTGCCAGCAGCCAAGGCGAAGCGGGGTGGAAAAAACTGTTTTTT.

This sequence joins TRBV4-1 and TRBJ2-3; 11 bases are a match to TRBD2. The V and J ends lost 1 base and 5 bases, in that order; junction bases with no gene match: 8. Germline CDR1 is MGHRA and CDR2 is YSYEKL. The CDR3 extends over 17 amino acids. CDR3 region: CASSQAGVSGGVDTQYF. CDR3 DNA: TGCGCCAGCAGCCAAGCTGGGGTTAGCGGGGGGGTAGATACGCAGTATTTT.

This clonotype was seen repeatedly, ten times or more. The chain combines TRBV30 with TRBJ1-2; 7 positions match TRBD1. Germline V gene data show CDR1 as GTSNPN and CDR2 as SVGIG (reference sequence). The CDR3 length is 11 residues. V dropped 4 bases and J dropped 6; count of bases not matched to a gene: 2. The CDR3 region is CAWNRGDGYTF. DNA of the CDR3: TGTGCCTGGAACAGGGGAGATGGCTACACCTTC.

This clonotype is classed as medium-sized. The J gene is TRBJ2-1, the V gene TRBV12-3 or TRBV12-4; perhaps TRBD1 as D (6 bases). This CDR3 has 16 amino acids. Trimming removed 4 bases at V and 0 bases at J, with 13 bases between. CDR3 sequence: CASSSGQSLSYNEQFF. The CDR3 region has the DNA TGTGCCAGCAGTTCAGGACAGTCGCTCTCCTACAATGAGCAGTTCTTC.

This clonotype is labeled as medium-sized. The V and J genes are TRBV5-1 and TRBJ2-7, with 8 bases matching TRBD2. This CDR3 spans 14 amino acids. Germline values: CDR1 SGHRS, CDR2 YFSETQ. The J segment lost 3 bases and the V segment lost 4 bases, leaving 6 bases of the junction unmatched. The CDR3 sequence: CASSKSGGNYEQYF. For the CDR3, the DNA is TGCGCCAGCAGCAAGAGCGGGGGAAACTACGAGCAGTACTTC. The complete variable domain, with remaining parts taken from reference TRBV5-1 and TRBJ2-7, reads KAGVTQTPRYLIKTRGQQVTLSCSPISGHRSVSWYQQTPGQGLQFLFEYFSETQRNKGNFPGRFSGRQFSNSRSEMNVSTLELGDSALYLCASSKSGGNYEQYFGPGTRLTVT.

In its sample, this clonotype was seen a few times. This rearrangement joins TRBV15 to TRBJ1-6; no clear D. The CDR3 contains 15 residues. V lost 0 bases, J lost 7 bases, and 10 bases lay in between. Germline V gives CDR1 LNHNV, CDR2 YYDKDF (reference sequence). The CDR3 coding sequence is TGTGCCACCAGCAGAGATCCCGGGTTCAATTCACCCCTCCACTTT. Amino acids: CATSRDPGFNSPLHF.

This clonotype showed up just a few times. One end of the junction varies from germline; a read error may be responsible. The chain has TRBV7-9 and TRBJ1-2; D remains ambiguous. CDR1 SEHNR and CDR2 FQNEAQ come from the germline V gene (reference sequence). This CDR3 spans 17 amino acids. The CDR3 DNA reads TGTGCCAGCAGCCTAGCATCATGGACGGGAAACTATTATGGCTACACCTTC. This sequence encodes CASSLASWTGNYYGYTF. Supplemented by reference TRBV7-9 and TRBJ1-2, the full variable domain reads DTGVSQNPRHKITKRGQNVTFRCDPISEHNRLYWYRQTLGQGPEFLTYFQNEAQLEKSRLLSDRFSAERPKGSFSTLEIQRTEQGDSAMYLCASSLASWTGNYYGYTFGSGTRLTVV.

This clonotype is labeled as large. The CDR3 loop reads CASSLGETQYF. CDR3 DNA: TGTGCCAGCAGTTTGGGGGAGACCCAGTACTTC. The chain recombines TRBV12-3 or TRBV12-4 with TRBJ2-5; no clear D gene. This CDR3 comprises 11 residues. V was trimmed by 3 bases and J by 5 bases, leaving 4 bases between them.

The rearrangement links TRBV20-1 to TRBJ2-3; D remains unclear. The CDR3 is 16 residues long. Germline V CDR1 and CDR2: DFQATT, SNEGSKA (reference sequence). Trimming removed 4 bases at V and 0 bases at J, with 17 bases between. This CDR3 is CSAIDVSATSTDTQYF. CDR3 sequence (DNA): TGCAGTGCTATAGACGTCAGTGCGACTAGCACAGATACGCAGTATTTT.

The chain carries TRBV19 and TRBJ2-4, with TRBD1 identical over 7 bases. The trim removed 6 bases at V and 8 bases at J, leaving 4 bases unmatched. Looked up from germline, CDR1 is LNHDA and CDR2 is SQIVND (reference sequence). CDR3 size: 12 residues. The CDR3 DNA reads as TGTGCCAGTAGGGGACAGTCGGACATTCAGTACTTC. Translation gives CASRGQSDIQYF.

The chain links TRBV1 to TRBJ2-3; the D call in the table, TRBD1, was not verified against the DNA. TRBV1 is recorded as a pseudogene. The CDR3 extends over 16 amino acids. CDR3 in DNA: TGCACCAGCAGTCCAGGGTACCGAACGGGGACAGATACGCAGTATTTT. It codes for CTSSPGYRTGTDTQYF.

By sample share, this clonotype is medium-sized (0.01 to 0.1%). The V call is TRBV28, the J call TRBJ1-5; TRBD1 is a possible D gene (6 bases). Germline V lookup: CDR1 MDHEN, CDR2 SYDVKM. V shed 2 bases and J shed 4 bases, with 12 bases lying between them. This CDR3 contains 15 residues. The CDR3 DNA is TGTGCCAGCAGTTTAAATGGACAGTATAATCAGCCCCAGCATTTT. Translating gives CASSLNGQYNQPQHF.

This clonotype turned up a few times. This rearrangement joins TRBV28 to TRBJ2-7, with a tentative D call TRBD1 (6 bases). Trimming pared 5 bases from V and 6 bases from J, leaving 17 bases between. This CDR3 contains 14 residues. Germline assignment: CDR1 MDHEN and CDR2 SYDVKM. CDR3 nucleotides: TGTGCCAGCAGTCTAGGGGGTTCCCTTTCCGAGCAGTACTTC. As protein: CASSLGGSLSEQYF.

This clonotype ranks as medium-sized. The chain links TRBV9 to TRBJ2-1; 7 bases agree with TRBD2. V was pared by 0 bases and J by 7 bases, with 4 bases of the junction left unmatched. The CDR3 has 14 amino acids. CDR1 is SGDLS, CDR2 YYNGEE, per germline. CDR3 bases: TGTGCCAGCAGCGTAGGGGCGGGGGTAAATGAGCAGTTCTTC. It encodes CASSVGAGVNEQFF.

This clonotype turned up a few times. The CDR3 DNA sequence: TGTGCCAGCAGCGCCGGACAGAACACTGAAGCTTTCTTT. Residues: CASSAGQNTEAFF. The J gene is TRBJ1-1, the V gene TRBV7-2; a weak D match, TRBD1 (5 bases). The CDR3 is 13 residues long. CDR1 is SGHTA, CDR2 FQGNSA, per germline. V lost 5 bases and J lost 1, with 8 bases in between. Variable domain in full (rest from reference TRBV7-2 and TRBJ1-1): GAGVSQSPSNKVTEKGKDVELRCDPISGHTALYWYRQSLGQGLEFLIYFQGNSAPDKSGLPSDRFSAERTGGSVSTLTIQRTQQEDSAVYLCASSAGQNTEAFFGQGTRLTVV.